Below, 24 T cell receptor beta chains from the same sample are listed, as sequenced in a study of identical twins. TCRdb used MiXCR to reprocess the 5' RACE reads, holding one entry per CDR3 protein. The data show 200,000 to 300,000 distinct CDR3 sequences, about 7% seen once. A further study also used this sample, focusing on yellow fever vaccine responses in identical twins.

The sequencing sample was made of memory (CD45RO+) T cells sorted from blood. The source of these receptors is a woman aged 18-29 years in good health.

The table lists this clonotype with many counts. This rearrangement joins TRBV29-1 to TRBJ2-1, with 7 bases matching TRBD2. The germline V gene has CDR1 SQVTM and CDR2 ANQGSEA. V gave up 7 bases and J gave up 0 bases; unmatched junction bases: 12. CDR3 length: 16 amino acids. The CDR3 DNA is TGCAGCGCCCCCCAGACTAGCCTTAGCTCCTACAATGAGCAGTTCTTC. This gives the protein CSAPQTSLSSYNEQFF.

This clonotype turned up a few times. The J gene is TRBJ2-5, the V gene TRBV28; 7 bases map to TRBD1. Germline trimming cut 6 bases from V and 5 bases from J; bases unmatched to any gene: 9. The CDR3 runs 14 residues. Germline assignment: CDR1 MDHEN and CDR2 SYDVKM. The CDR3 bases are TGTGCCAGCAGAAACCCAGGGGGACGGGAGACCCAGTACTTC. It specifies CASRNPGGRETQYF.

The chain has TRBV20-1 and TRBJ2-7; D gene unclear. This CDR3 is built from 11 residues. V was pared by 5 bases and J by 3 bases, with 8 bases between. Germline V gene data show CDR1 as DFQATT and CDR2 as SNEGSKA (reference sequence). The CDR3 loop reads CSASDGYEQYV. The CDR3 DNA sequence: TGCAGTGCTTCGGACGGCTACGAGCAGTACGTC.

The table lists this clonotype with many counts. A clone one base away is much larger, so this may be a read error. J is TRBJ1-2 and V is TRBV5-1; tentatively, D is TRBD1 (5 bases). This CDR3 region has 14 residues. Trimming cost V 0 bases and J 3 bases, with 9 bases left between them. Germline lookup yields CDR1 SGHRS and CDR2 YFSETQ. The CDR3 sequence: CASSLVGTDYGYTF. CDR3 sequence (DNA): TGCGCCAGCAGCTTGGTCGGGACGGACTATGGCTACACCTTC.

Only a few counts were recorded for this clonotype. The CDR3 sequence is CASSRNREGRETQYF. The CDR3 DNA follows: TGCGCCAGCAGTCGTAACAGGGAAGGGAGAGAGACCCAGTACTTC. The gene calls are TRBV5-1 and TRBJ2-5; TRBD1 is a possible D gene (6 bases). The CDR3 has 15 residues. Germline V gene sequence: CDR1 SGHRS, CDR2 YFSETQ. Trimming removed 5 bases from V and 4 bases from J, with 18 bases in between.

Many counts were recorded for this clonotype. This rearrangement joins TRBV2 to TRBJ2-1; TRBD2 matches at 7 bases. With V trimmed by 0 bases and J by 10 bases, 12 bases remained unmatched. This CDR3 region has 16 residues. Looked up from germline, CDR1 is SNHLY and CDR2 is FYNNEI. CDR3 amino acids: CASSEAGGSYTREQFF. The CDR3 bases are TGTGCCAGCAGTGAAGCCGGCGGGAGCTATACACGGGAGCAGTTCTTC. The full variable domain, its missing parts supplied by reference TRBV2 and TRBJ2-1, is EPEVTQTPSHQVTQMGQEVILRCVPISNHLYFYWYRQILGQKVEFLVSFYNNEISEKSEIFDDQFSVERPDGSNFTLKIRSTKLEDSAMYFCASSEAGGSYTREQFFGPGTRLTVL.

This clonotype was recorded many times. The chain is built from TRBV24-1 and TRBJ1-2; 7 nucleotides align to TRBD1. There are 16 residues in the CDR3. V lost 3 bases, J lost 5 bases, and 11 bases stayed unmatched. Germline V gene sequence: CDR1 KGHDR, CDR2 SFDVKD. CDR3 nucleotide sequence: TGTGCCACCAGTGATCCCACAGGGGAATCACCTTATGGCTACACCTTC. Translation: CATSDPTGESPYGYTF.

Only a few counts were recorded for this clonotype. DNA for the CDR3: TGTGCCAGCAGCCATGGACATGTCAATCAGCCCCAGCATTTT. Protein product: CASSHGHVNQPQHF. The gene calls are TRBV3-1 and TRBJ1-5, with D possibly TRBD1 on 5 matching bases. The V end was cut by 3 bases, the J end by 3 bases, with 9 bases between. This CDR3 has 14 amino acids. Germline V gene lookup returns CDR1 LGHDT and CDR2 YNNKEL (reference sequence).

In its sample, this clonotype was seen many times. The rearrangement uses TRBV12-3 or TRBV12-4 and TRBJ1-1; possible D gene TRBD1, 6 bases. CDR3 size: 13 residues. V was clipped by 6 bases and J by 1 base, with 9 bases between them. CDR3 protein: CASRLGGNTEAFF. As DNA, the CDR3 is TGTGCCAGCAGGCTAGGGGGGAACACTGAAGCTTTCTTT.

This chain joins TRBV7-2 and TRBJ2-2; D is uncertain. This CDR3 contains 15 residues. From germline, CDR1 is SGHTA and CDR2 FQGNSA. The V end was cut by 5 bases, the J end by 0 bases, with 10 bases between. In DNA form, the CDR3 reads TGTGCCAGCAGCCCGGTTCTATCGAACACCGGGGAGCTGTTTTTT. It specifies CASSPVLSNTGELFF.

CDR3 protein: CASQHDGTDTQYF. Here the CDR3 DNA reads TGTGCCAGCCAACACGACGGCACAGATACGCAGTATTTT. The rearrangement links TRBV11-2 to TRBJ2-3, with no clear D. This CDR3 has 13 amino acids. The germline gives CDR1 SGHAT, CDR2 FQNNGV. V was cut by 8 bases and J by 1 base, with 10 bases left in between.

The table lists this clonotype with a few counts. This chain joins TRBV12-3 or TRBV12-4 and TRBJ1-1; D unresolved. This CDR3 comprises 14 residues. Trimming pared 5 bases from V and 1 base from J, leaving 11 bases between. Here the CDR3 reads CASSHRGPNTEAFF. The CDR3 DNA is TGTGCCAGCAGTCACCGTGGGCCGAACACTGAAGCTTTCTTT.

Many counts were recorded for this clonotype. The CDR3 protein is CASSWDPVYNEQFF. CDR3 in DNA: TGTGCCAGCAGTTGGGACCCTGTCTACAATGAGCAGTTCTTC. This chain uses TRBV12-3 or TRBV12-4 with TRBJ2-1; D tentatively reads TRBD1 or TRBD2 (5 bases each). The V and J ends lost 4 bases and 3 bases respectively, with 10 bases between them. The CDR3 contains 14 residues.

This clonotype was detected many times. This rearrangement joins TRBV29-1 to TRBJ2-1, with D possibly matching TRBD1 (8 bases). The germline CDR1 and CDR2 sequences are SQVTM and ANQGSEA. The germline V and J ends were trimmed by 8 bases and 4 bases, with 15 bases remaining between them. CDR3 size: 13 residues. The CDR3 nucleotides read TGCAGCATCGACAGGGGACTATACAATGAGCAGTTCTTC. Translated: CSIDRGLYNEQFF.

This chain uses TRBV24-1 with TRBJ2-3; D gene unclear. Trimming left V 0 bases short and J 8 bases short, with 5 bases between. The CDR3 is 12 residues long. Per the germline V gene, CDR1 is KGHDR and CDR2 is SFDVKD. CDR3 in DNA: TGTGCCACCAGTGATTTGTCTCCTACGCAGTATTTT. This encodes CATSDLSPTQYF.

This clonotype was observed at least ten times. DNA for the CDR3: TGTGCCAGCAGCCAACTAGCGGGGAGAGGTGAGCAGTTCTTC. Protein product: CASSQLAGRGEQFF. This rearrangement joins TRBV12-3 or TRBV12-4 to TRBJ2-1; 10 nucleotides match TRBD2. The CDR3 contains 14 residues. V trimming: 6 bases; J trimming: 9 bases; junction bases outside the gene matches: 8.

Ten or more counts support this clonotype. This chain links TRBV6-1 with TRBJ2-2, with 8 bases identical to TRBD2. Per the germline V gene, CDR1 is MNHNS and CDR2 is SASEGT. This CDR3 is built from 17 residues. The ends lost 11 bases at V and 6 bases at J; junction bases unmatched: 20. The CDR3 sequence is CAAAPTTSAPLSGELFF. CDR3 DNA sequence: TGTGCCGCAGCCCCCACGACTAGCGCCCCGTTATCCGGGGAGCTGTTTTTT.

The chain employs TRBV9 and TRBJ1-1; D unresolved. Germline V gene data show CDR1 as SGDLS and CDR2 as YYNGEE. The CDR3 loop spans 12 amino acids. Trimming took 3 bases from V and 8 from J, leaving 11 bases between them. CDR3: CASSARLGEAFF. CDR3 DNA sequence: TGTGCCAGCAGCGCACGTCTGGGGGAAGCTTTCTTT.

This clonotype was picked up many times. The chain is built from TRBV25-1 and TRBJ2-1; weak D call: TRBD2 (6 bases). CDR1 is MGHDK and CDR2 is SYGVNS in the germline V gene. With 7 bases removed from V and 9 bases from J, the gap between germline ends came to 19 bases. The CDR3 is 14 residues long. CDR3 coding DNA: TGTGCCAGCACCAAAGCCGGGGGATTCAGTGAGCAGTTCTTC. Protein sequence: CASTKAGGFSEQFF.

There are many counts of this clonotype. The V call is TRBV5-1, the J call TRBJ2-5; D ambiguous. V was shortened by 6 bases and J by 3 bases, with 12 bases between the two germline ends. Looked up from germline, CDR1 is SGHRS and CDR2 is YFSETQ. The CDR3 covers 13 residues. The CDR3 nucleotides read TGCGCCAGCAACACCGCCACTAAAGAGACCCAGTACTTC. Translating it yields CASNTATKETQYF.

In this sample, this clonotype turned up many times. V is TRBV7-2 and J is TRBJ2-1; TRBD1 aligns across 7 bases. V lost 2 bases and J lost 4; bases outside the gene matches: 11. CDR1 is SGHTA and CDR2 is FQGNSA in the germline V gene. This CDR3 spans 17 amino acids. The CDR3 is CASSLRRRQGTYNEQFF. In nucleotides, the CDR3 is TGTGCCAGCAGCTTAAGACGCAGACAGGGCACGTACAATGAGCAGTTCTTC.

This clonotype was counted many times. The chain couples TRBV7-8 to TRBJ2-2; a possible D gene is TRBD1 (5 bases). V was shortened by 6 bases and J by 4 bases, with 15 bases between the two germline ends. This CDR3 contains 15 residues. Per the germline V gene, CDR1 is SGHVS and CDR2 is FQNEAQ. The CDR3 is CASSSSQGVTGELFF. The CDR3 DNA is TGTGCCAGCAGTTCGTCCCAGGGTGTCACCGGGGAGCTGTTTTTT.

The gene calls are TRBV4-2 and TRBJ2-1; 7 bases agree with TRBD2. Germline-derived CDR1 and CDR2 are LGHNA and YNFKEQ. The CDR3 totals 16 residues. J gave up 2 bases and V 3 bases, and 7 bases lay outside the gene matches. CDR3: CASSHPLAGAYNEQFF. In DNA, the CDR3 is TGTGCCAGCAGCCACCCCTTGGCGGGAGCCTACAATGAGCAGTTCTTC.

The rearrangement links TRBV5-1 to TRBJ2-2; D is undetermined. The CDR3 runs 14 residues. V lost 2 bases and J 1 base, leaving 6 bases between the germline ends. The germline CDR1 and CDR2 sequences are SGHRS and YFSETQ. The CDR3: CASSFGQNTGELFF. The CDR3 DNA reads as TGCGCCAGCAGCTTCGGGCAGAACACCGGGGAGCTGTTTTTT.